The rows below give T cell receptor beta chains drawn from one sample of a study of human T cells and chemical hapten exposure. MiXCR, applied by TCRdb to the RACE reads, yields one record per CDR3 protein. The sample carries fewer than 500,000 distinct CDR3 sequences, approximately 5% recorded once. The sequenced sample was whole blood, obtained in connection with sensitization to the hapten diphenylcyclopropenone (DPC). The receptors were gathered from a woman aged 50 to 65 with alopecia areata. Some clones in this sample may be carry-over from other donors' samples. Both conserved end residues are part of each CDR3. D genes are given only for firm matches.

J	length	D	V	CDR3
TRBJ2-3	19	TRBD2	TRBV5-1	CASCRTSGRGQTSTDTQYF
TRBJ1-1	17	.	TRBV6-1	CASSETFDPPMNTEAFF
TRBJ1-1	12	.	TRBV5-1	CASRYTDTEAFF
TRBJ2-4	16	TRBD1	TRBV27	CASQSNWDRGMNIQYF
TRBJ1-2	14	TRBD1	TRBV7-9	CASRPGGGSYGYTF
TRBJ1-1	13	.	TRBV25-1	CASSEEWRDEAFF
TRBJ2-1	16	.	TRBV19	CASSIGLEVSGSEQFF
TRBJ2-3	14	.	TRBV30	CAWSKWERPDTQYF
TRBJ2-2	14	.	TRBV4-3	CASSHRAGTGELFF
TRBJ2-3	14	.	TRBV20-1	CSAATGHSTDTQYF
TRBJ1-1	14	.	TRBV6-6	CASSYMGMNTEAFF
TRBJ2-1	13	.	TRBV5-1	CASSPLNIGEQFF
TRBJ1-1	12	TRBD1	TRBV29-1	CSAGQVNTEAFF